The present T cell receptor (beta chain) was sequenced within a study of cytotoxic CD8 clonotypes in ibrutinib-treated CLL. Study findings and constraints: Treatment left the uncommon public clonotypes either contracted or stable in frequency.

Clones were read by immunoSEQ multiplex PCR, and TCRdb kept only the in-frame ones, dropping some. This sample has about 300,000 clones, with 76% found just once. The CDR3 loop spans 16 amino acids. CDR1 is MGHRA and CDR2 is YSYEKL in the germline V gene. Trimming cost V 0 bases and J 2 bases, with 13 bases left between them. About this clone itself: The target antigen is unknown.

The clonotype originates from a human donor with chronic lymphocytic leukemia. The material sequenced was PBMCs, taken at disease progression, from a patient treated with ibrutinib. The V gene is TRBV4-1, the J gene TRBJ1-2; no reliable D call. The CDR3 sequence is CASSQEGRAYNYGYTF. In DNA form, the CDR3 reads TGCGCCAGCAGCCAAGAGGGGAGGGCCTACAACTATGGCTACACCTTC.